The 17 T cell receptor beta chains reported below all come from one sample, sequenced in a study of spatial heterogeneity in lung cancer. Time point here: sample taken at primary tumor resection. No cell sorting; template was whole RNA from tumor, lung tissue or PBMC. Via MiXCR, TCRdb re-called the 5' RACE reads, giving one row per CDR3 protein. The sample yields over 12,000 distinct CDR3 sequences, around 10% seen once. The input for sequencing was PBMCs, taken at surgery. The receptor set was obtained from a male donor with early-stage non-small cell lung cancer.

The chain combines TRBV12-3 or TRBV12-4 with TRBJ2-3; D unresolved. CDR3 length: 13 residues. V lost 4 bases and J lost 4, with 9 bases in between. The CDR3 bases are TGTGCCAGCAGTTGGTCGACTTCAGATACGCAGTATTTT. Its translation is CASSWSTSDTQYF.

This clonotype was found many times. This rearrangement joins TRBV19 to TRBJ2-1; TRBD2 matches 13 bases. Germline trimming cut 6 bases from V and 5 bases from J; bases unmatched to any gene: 4. This CDR3 comprises 15 residues. Per the germline V gene, CDR1 is LNHDA and CDR2 is SQIVND (reference sequence). CDR3: CASSFGLAGDNEQFF. The DNA of the CDR3 is TGTGCCAGTAGCTTTGGACTAGCGGGAGACAATGAGCAGTTCTTC.

This clonotype was recorded many times. The chain links TRBV3-1 to TRBJ1-4, with D possibly TRBD1 on 5 matching bases. The germline V gene encodes CDR1 LGHDT and CDR2 YNNKEL (reference sequence). The CDR3 consists of 14 residues. Trimming took off 0 bases at V and 6 bases at J, with 8 bases between the two ends. CDR3 DNA sequence: TGTGCCAGCAGCCAAGACATAGGGGATGAAAAACTGTTTTTT. Translating gives CASSQDIGDEKLFF.

This clonotype was picked up many times. The chain carries TRBV6-5 and TRBJ2-5, with unresolved D. Germline loops: CDR1 MNHEY, CDR2 SVGAGI. The CDR3 length is 12 residues. V was trimmed by 6 bases and J by 7 bases, leaving 12 bases between them. The CDR3 DNA reads as TGTGCCAGCAGCCTCCTTAGTGGGACCCAGTACTTC. Residues: CASSLLSGTQYF.

This clonotype is labeled medium-sized. This rearrangement joins TRBV7-8 to TRBJ2-3, with 13 bases identical to TRBD2. Germline CDR1 SGHVS, CDR2 FQNEAQ. V lost 6 bases to trimming and J lost 3 bases; unmatched junction nucleotides: 18. This CDR3 region has 20 residues. The CDR3 protein is CASRDPGPQETSGRTDTQYF. In DNA form, the CDR3 reads TGTGCCAGCAGAGATCCGGGACCCCAGGAGACTAGCGGGAGGACAGATACGCAGTATTTT.

This clonotype has ten or more counts. The chain employs TRBV28 and TRBJ2-7; 7 bases match TRBD2. V lost 3 bases and J lost 9; bases outside the gene matches: 17. The germline V gene encodes CDR1 MDHEN and CDR2 SYDVKM. This CDR3 comprises 16 residues. The CDR3 loop is CASSFLAGGRPTRQYF. The CDR3 nucleotides are TGTGCCAGCAGTTTCCTCGCCGGGGGGAGACCTACGAGGCAGTACTTC.

By share, this clonotype counts as medium-sized. The rearrangement uses TRBV7-2 and TRBJ2-3; the D is unclear. From germline, CDR1 is SGHTA and CDR2 FQGNSA. V dropped 4 bases and J dropped 6 bases, with 11 bases sitting between them. CDR3 size: 13 residues. The CDR3 sequence: CASSSPTADTQYF. The CDR3, as DNA: TGTGCCAGCAGCTCTCCGACTGCGGATACGCAGTATTTT.

The sample holds many counts of this clonotype. J is TRBJ2-3 and V is TRBV20-1, with D tentatively TRBD2 (6 bases). CDR1 is DFQATT, CDR2 SNEGSKA, per germline (reference sequence). V was clipped by 0 bases and J by 2 bases, with 15 bases between them. The CDR3 length is 16 residues. CDR3 nucleotide sequence: TGCAGTGCTAGAGATACTGGCGGGGCTTTCACAGATACGCAGTATTTT. Residues: CSARDTGGAFTDTQYF.

This clonotype was found many times. The V call is TRBV16, the J call TRBJ2-1; D tentatively reads TRBD1 or TRBD2 (6 bases each). Trimming took off 2 bases at V and 16 bases at J, with 24 bases between the two ends. Germline assignment: CDR1 KGHSY and CDR2 FQNENV. The CDR3 extends over 15 amino acids. CDR3 sequence (DNA): TGTGCCAGCAGCCAACCGGAGGGGGGCGCTAGAAGCTCCTTCTTC. Translation: CASSQPEGGARSSFF.

This clonotype occurred many times. The rearrangement joins TRBV4-2 to TRBJ2-6, with D perhaps matching TRBD1 (6 bases). Trimming cost V 4 bases and J 0 bases, with 13 bases left between them. CDR3 length equals 17 residues. Germline-derived CDR1 and CDR2 are LGHNA and YNFKEQ. CDR3 loop: CASSRTGSPSGANVLTF. CDR3 coding DNA: TGTGCCAGCAGCCGCACAGGGTCCCCCTCTGGGGCCAACGTCCTGACTTTC.

The sample holds many counts of this clonotype. The chain employs TRBV28 and TRBJ2-1; 7 bases match TRBD2. CDR1 is MDHEN, CDR2 SYDVKM, per germline. The CDR3 is 16 amino acids. Losses at the gene ends were 1 base for V and 1 base for J; bases not matched to a gene: 4. This chain's CDR3 is CASSLSAGVSYNEQFF. The CDR3 coding sequence is TGTGCCAGCAGTTTATCGGCGGGAGTGTCCTACAATGAGCAGTTCTTC.

The V and J genes are TRBV28 and TRBJ1-2; D is uncertain. The CDR3 runs to 13 residues. In germline, CDR1 is MDHEN, CDR2 SYDVKM. Trimming took 5 bases from V and 1 from J, leaving 8 bases between them. CDR3 DNA: TGTGCCAGCAGTAAGGACGTTAACTATGGCTACACCTTC. Its translation: CASSKDVNYGYTF.

Many counts were recorded for this clonotype. The genes are TRBV4-2 and TRBJ2-3; no definite D call. The V gene's germline CDR1 is LGHNA and CDR2 YNFKEQ. Trimming took off 1 base at V and 5 bases at J, with 7 bases between the two ends. The CDR3 consists of 13 residues. The DNA of the CDR3 is TGTGCCAGCAGCCAAGGGGTTTTAGATACGCAGTATTTT. Its protein product is CASSQGVLDTQYF.

This clonotype is termed medium-sized. The V and J genes are TRBV14 and TRBJ2-7, with D unclear. V was trimmed by 1 base and J by 4 bases, leaving 14 bases between them. Germline-derived CDR1 and CDR2 are SGHDN and FVKESK. The CDR3 totals 15 residues. The CDR3: CASSQGPSMSYEQYF. CDR3 bases: TGTGCCAGCAGCCAAGGACCCTCTATGTCTTACGAGCAGTACTTC.

This clonotype was seen a few times. This sequence joins TRBV7-9 and TRBJ2-3; TRBD1 matches 7 bases. Germline CDR1 is SEHNR and CDR2 is FQNEAQ (reference sequence). This CDR3 has 15 amino acids. Trimming at V came to 3 bases and at J to 2 bases, leaving 5 bases not matched to a gene. This CDR3 reads CASSFQTGNTDTQYF. CDR3 coding DNA: TGTGCCAGCAGCTTCCAGACAGGGAACACAGATACGCAGTATTTT.

Many counts were recorded for this clonotype. This rearrangement joins TRBV10-3 to TRBJ2-1, with 7 positions matching TRBD1. This CDR3 is 15 amino acids long. CDR1 is ENHRY and CDR2 is SYGVKD in the germline V gene. J lost 1 base, V lost 2 bases, and 2 bases had no gene match. CDR3 sequence: CAISEDRESYNEQFF. CDR3 coding DNA: TGTGCCATCAGTGAGGACAGGGAATCCTACAATGAGCAGTTCTTC.

This clonotype was found many times. The chain carries TRBV20-1 and TRBJ1-4; D perhaps matches TRBD1 (6 bases). V lost 1 base to trimming and J lost 6 bases, with 18 bases between them. CDR3 length: 16 amino acids. The germline V gene encodes CDR1 DFQATT and CDR2 SNEGSKA (reference sequence). CDR3 region: CSARAIGQGCYEKLFF. CDR3 bases: TGCAGTGCTAGAGCCATCGGGCAGGGGTGTTATGAAAAACTGTTTTTT.